This T cell receptor beta chain was documented in a study of T cell responses to AZD1222 COVID-19 vaccine. Study results and caveats: Spike-wide vaccine-associated CD4 TCRs dominated at 160-218 and 743-854. Donors were chiefly white British, with a greater number of females, and clonal diversity was perhaps underestimated. At baseline, seropositivity was found in only 5 to 7 AZD1222 recipients.

As to this clone: Antigen unknown.

Only in-frame clones appear in the TCRdb table, and some are missing; sequencing was by immunoSEQ multiplex PCR. This table has 55,000 to 70,000 clones, about 80% appearing once. CDR3 size: 19 residues. Germline V gene data show CDR1 as MNHEY and CDR2 as SVGEGT. Unmatched junction bases numbered 17, after V lost 3 bases and J lost 1 base. The sequencing here drew on peripheral blood, taken on day 0 of AZD1222 vaccination. The sequence derives from an adult in good health. The J gene is TRBJ1-1, the V gene TRBV6-2 or TRBV6-3, with 7 bases lining up with TRBD1. CDR3 residues: CASSYPPKRGLRGNTEAFF. CDR3 nucleotides: TGTGCCAGCAGTTATCCTCCTAAGAGGGGGCTAAGGGGGAACACTGAAGCTTTCTTT.